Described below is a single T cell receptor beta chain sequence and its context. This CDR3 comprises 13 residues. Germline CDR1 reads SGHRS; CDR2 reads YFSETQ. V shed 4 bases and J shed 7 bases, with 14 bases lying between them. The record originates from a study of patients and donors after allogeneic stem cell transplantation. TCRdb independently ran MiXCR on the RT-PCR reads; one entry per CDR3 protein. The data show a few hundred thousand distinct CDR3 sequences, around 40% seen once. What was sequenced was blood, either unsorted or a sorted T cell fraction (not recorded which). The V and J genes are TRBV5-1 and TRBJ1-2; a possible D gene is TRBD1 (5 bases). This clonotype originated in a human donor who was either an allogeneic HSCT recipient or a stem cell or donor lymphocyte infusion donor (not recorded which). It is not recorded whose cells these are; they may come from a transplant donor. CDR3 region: CASSTTANAGYTF. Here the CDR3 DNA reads TGCGCCAGCAGCACGACAGCGAATGCTGGCTACACCTTC. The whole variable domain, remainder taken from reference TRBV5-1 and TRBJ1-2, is KAGVTQTPRYLIKTRGQQVTLSCSPISGHRSVSWYQQTPGQGLQFLFEYFSETQRNKGNFPGRFSGRQFSNSRSEMNVSTLELGDSALYLCASSTTANAGYTFGSGTRLTVV.